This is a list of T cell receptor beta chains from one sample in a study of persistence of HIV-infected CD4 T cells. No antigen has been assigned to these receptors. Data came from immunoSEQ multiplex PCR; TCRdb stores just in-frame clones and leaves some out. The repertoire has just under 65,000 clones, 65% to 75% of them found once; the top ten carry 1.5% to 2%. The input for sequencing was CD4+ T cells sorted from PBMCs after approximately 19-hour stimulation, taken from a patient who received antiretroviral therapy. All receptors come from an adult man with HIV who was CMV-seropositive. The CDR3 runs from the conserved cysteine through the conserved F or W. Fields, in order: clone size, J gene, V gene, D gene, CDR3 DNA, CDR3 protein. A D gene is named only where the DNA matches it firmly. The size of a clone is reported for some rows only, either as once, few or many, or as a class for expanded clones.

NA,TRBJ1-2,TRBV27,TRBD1,TGTGCCAGCAGTTTAGGACAGGGGACCCGTTTCGGCGGCTACACCTTC,CASSLGQGTRFGGYTF
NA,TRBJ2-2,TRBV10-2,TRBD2,TGCGCCAGCAGTACTAGCGGGGGGGGCACCGGGGAGCTGTTTTTT,CASSTSGGGTGELFF
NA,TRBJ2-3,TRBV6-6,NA,TGTGCCAGCAGCTCCGGGACAATCGCCTGGGATACGCAGTATTTT,CASSSGTIAWDTQYF
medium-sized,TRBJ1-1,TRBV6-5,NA,TGTGCCAGCAGTTACTTCAAGGGAGGGGGGGTCACTGAAGCTTTCTTT,CASSYFKGGGVTEAFF
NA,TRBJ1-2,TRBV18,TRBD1,TGTGCCAGCTCACCAATGGACAGGGGCTACACCTTC,CASSPMDRGYTF
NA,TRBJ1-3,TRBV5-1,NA,TGCGCCAGCAGCTACGGCTCTGGAAACACCATATATTTT,CASSYGSGNTIYF
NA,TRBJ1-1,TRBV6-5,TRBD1,TGTGCCAGCACCCCTCGGGGACAGGGGGACACTGAAGCTTTCTTT,CASTPRGQGDTEAFF
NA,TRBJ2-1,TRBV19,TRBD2,TGTGCCAGTAGCTCCGGGACTAGCGGGCTTCAACATACACGCTCCTACAATGAGCAGTTCTTC,CASSSGTSGLQHTRSYNEQFF
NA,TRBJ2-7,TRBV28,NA,TGTGCCAGCAACAGGGACCTTTTATCCTACGAGCAGTACTTC,CASNRDLLSYEQYF
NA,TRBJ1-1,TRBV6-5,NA,TGTGCCAGCTGGAGATTGAGCACTGAAGCTTTCTTT,CASWRLSTEAFF
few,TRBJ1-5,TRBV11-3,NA,TGTGCCAGCAGCTTACACAGGGAAGGGTATTATAGCAATCAGCCCCAGCATTTT,CASSLHREGYYSNQPQHF
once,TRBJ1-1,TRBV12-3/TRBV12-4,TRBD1,TGTGCCAGCAGTTCGGACAGGCCCACTGAAGCTTTCTTT,CASSSDRPTEAFF
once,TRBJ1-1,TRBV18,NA,TGTGCCAGCTCACCACCGAGCAGGCCTAACACTGAAGCTTTCTTT,CASSPPSRPNTEAFF
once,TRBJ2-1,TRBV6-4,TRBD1,TGTGCCAGCAGTCGAAGCATTGCAGGGGGCTCCTACAATGAGCAGTTCTTC,CASSRSIAGGSYNEQFF
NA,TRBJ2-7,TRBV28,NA,TGTGCCAGCAGGAAGGGGGGACCGGTGGGAGAGCAGTACTTC,CASRKGGPVGEQYF
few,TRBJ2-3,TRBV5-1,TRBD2,TGCGCCAGCACTTGGACTAGCGGGGGGTACGCAGATACGCAGTATTTT,CASTWTSGGYADTQYF
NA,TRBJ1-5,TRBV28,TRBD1,TGTGCCAGCAGTTCAACAGGGGCAAGCAATCAGCCCCAGCATTTT,CASSSTGASNQPQHF
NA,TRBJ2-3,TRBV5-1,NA,TGCGCCAGCAGCTTACGGGACCCTAGCACAGATACGCAGTATTTT,CASSLRDPSTDTQYF
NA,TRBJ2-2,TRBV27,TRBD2,TGTGCCAGCAGTGGGAGGGGTACCGGGGAGCTGTTTTTT,CASSGRGTGELFF
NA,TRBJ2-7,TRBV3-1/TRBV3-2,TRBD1,TGTGCCAGCAGCCGCGGACAGGGTCCGCGCGAGCAGTACTTC,CASSRGQGPREQYF
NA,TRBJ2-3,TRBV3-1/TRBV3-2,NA,TGTGCCAGCAGCCAAGATGGGGGGGGGCCATCAGATACGCAGTATTTT,CASSQDGGGPSDTQYF
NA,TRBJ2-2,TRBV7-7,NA,TGTGCCAGCAGCCCTCGGACAGACGGGGAGCTGTTTTTT,CASSPRTDGELFF
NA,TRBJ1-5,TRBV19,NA,TGTGCCAGTAGTAATGAGGGGTCTTTCAATCAGCCCCAGCATTTT,CASSNEGSFNQPQHF
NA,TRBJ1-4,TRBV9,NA,TGTGCCAGCAGCGCAGCCGGGACACAGAATGAAAAACTGTTTTTT,CASSAAGTQNEKLFF
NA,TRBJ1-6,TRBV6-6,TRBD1,TGTGCCAGCAGTTGGGGGGACAGGATCGGTAATTCACCCCTCCACTTT,CASSWGDRIGNSPLHF
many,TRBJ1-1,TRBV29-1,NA,TGCAGCGGGGGTGATATGAACACTGAAGCTTTCTTT,CSGGDMNTEAFF
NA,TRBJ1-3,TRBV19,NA,TGTGCCAGTAGCCTCGTCGGAACATCTGGAAACACCATATATTTT,CASSLVGTSGNTIYF
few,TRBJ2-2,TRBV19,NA,TGTGCCACCACTGGGGGGTACACCGGGGAGCTGTTTTTT,CATTGGYTGELFF
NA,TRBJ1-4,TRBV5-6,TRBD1,TGTGCCAGCAGCGCGGACACAGGGGGATTCGGGGAAAAACTGTTTTTT,CASSADTGGFGEKLFF
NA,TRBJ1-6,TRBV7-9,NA,TGTGCCAGCAGCGACCGGGACCCTCCCACCCTCCACTTT,CASSDRDPPTLHF
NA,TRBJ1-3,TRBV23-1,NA,TGCGCCAGCTGCCCGGATTACTCTGGAAACACCATATATTTT,CASCPDYSGNTIYF
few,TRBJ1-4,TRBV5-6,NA,TGTGCCAGCAGCTTGGCCCCCGGAACAGGCGAGGAAAAACTGTTTTTT,CASSLAPGTGEEKLFF
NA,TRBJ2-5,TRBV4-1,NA,TGCGCCAGCAGCCCCCTAGGACGACAGCATCAATCGGGGACCCAGTACTTC,CASSPLGRQHQSGTQYF
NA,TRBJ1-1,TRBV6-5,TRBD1,TGTGCCAGCAGCAACAGGGGAAGTACTGAAGCTTTCTTT,CASSNRGSTEAFF
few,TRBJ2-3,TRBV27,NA,TGTGCCAGCAGAACTACTCGCACAGATACGCAGTATTTT,CASRTTRTDTQYF
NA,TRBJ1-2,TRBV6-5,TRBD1,TGTGCCAGCACTAGGACAGGGGAAGGCTACACCTTC,CASTRTGEGYTF
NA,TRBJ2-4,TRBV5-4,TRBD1,TGTGCCAGCAGCTCCGAACCGGGACAGGGGAACATTCAGTACTTC,CASSSEPGQGNIQYF
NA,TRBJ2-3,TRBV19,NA,TGTGCCAGTAGTATGTCCCAGGGACGTACAGATACGCAGTATTTT,CASSMSQGRTDTQYF
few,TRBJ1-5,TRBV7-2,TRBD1,TGTGCCAGCAGCGACCGACGCAGGGGGGGAAATCAGCCCCAGCATTTT,CASSDRRRGGNQPQHF
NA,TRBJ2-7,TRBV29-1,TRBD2,TGCAGCGTTCAAGGCGGGGGAGGCTACGAGCAGTACTTC,CSVQGGGGYEQYF
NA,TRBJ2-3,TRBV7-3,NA,TGTGCCAGCAGCTTAATGGGGGGAACAGATACGCAGTATTTT,CASSLMGGTDTQYF
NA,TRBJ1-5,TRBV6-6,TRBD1,TGTGCCAGCAGATTCCGACAGGGATATCAGCCCCAGCATTTT,CASRFRQGYQPQHF
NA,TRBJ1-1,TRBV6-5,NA,TGTGCCAGCATTGCGAGAGGCACTGAAGCTTTCTTT,CASIARGTEAFF
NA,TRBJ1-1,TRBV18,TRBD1,TGTGCCAGCTCACCTACCGACAGGGCGAACACTGAAGCTTTCTTT,CASSPTDRANTEAFF
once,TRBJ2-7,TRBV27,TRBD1,TGTGCCAGCAGCAGAACAGGGGCCCTTCGTAGCTACGAGCAGTACTTC,CASSRTGALRSYEQYF